This is a list of T cell receptor beta chains from one sample in a study of CD8+CD57+ T cells in acquired aplastic anemia. MiXCR was run by TCRdb on the reads, yielding one entry per CDR3 protein. The data hold roughly 120,000 distinct CDR3 sequences, with under 65% observed a single time. The sequenced sample was sorted CD4+, CD8+, or CD8+CD57+ T cells (not recorded which) from PBMCs. The receptors stem from a human donor with aplastic anemia. Both conserved end residues are part of each CDR3. The D gene is left open where the match is weak. Some rows mark clone size as missing; the rest say once, few, many or name a class of expanded clone.

j_call: TRBJ2-3; clone_size: many; v_call: TRBV5-1; d_call: TRBD1; cdr3_nt: TGCGCCAGCAGCTTGGGCCAGGGGGACACAGATACGCAGTATTTT; cdr3_aa: CASSLGQGDTDTQYF
j_call: TRBJ2-7; clone_size: .; v_call: TRBV2; d_call: TRBD2; cdr3_nt: TGTGCCAGCAGGGCGGGGGGCCTGAGAGGCGAGCAGTACTTC; cdr3_aa: CASRAGGLRGEQYF
j_call: TRBJ1-1; clone_size: .; v_call: TRBV7-2; d_call: .; cdr3_nt: TGTGCCAGCAGCTCTTCTGGGTCAACTGAAGCTTTCTTT; cdr3_aa: CASSSSGSTEAFF
j_call: TRBJ1-2; clone_size: .; v_call: TRBV7-3; d_call: .; cdr3_nt: TGTGCCAGCAGTCCCAGGGTGAACTATGGCTACACCTTC; cdr3_aa: CASSPRVNYGYTF
j_call: TRBJ2-1; clone_size: many; v_call: TRBV7-3; d_call: TRBD2; cdr3_nt: TGTGCCAGCAGCTCACTTACGGGGGGGCCCAATGAGCAGTTCTTC; cdr3_aa: CASSSLTGGPNEQFF
j_call: TRBJ2-5; clone_size: .; v_call: TRBV5-5; d_call: TRBD1; cdr3_nt: TGTGCCAGCAGAGGGGACAGGGCGGAGACCCAGTACTTC; cdr3_aa: CASRGDRAETQYF
j_call: TRBJ2-5; clone_size: .; v_call: TRBV15; d_call: TRBD1; cdr3_nt: TGTGCCCGACAGGGGGCTAGGGAGACCCAGTACTTC; cdr3_aa: CARQGARETQYF
j_call: TRBJ2-2; clone_size: few; v_call: TRBV7-9; d_call: .; cdr3_nt: TGTGCCAGCAGCCCCCGGGGGCCGGCCACCGGGGAGCTGTTTTTT; cdr3_aa: CASSPRGPATGELFF
j_call: TRBJ1-1; clone_size: many; v_call: TRBV5-1; d_call: TRBD1; cdr3_nt: TGCGCCAGCAGCGACACAGGGGCCGGGGAAGCTTTCTTT; cdr3_aa: CASSDTGAGEAFF
j_call: TRBJ1-6; clone_size: .; v_call: TRBV10-3; d_call: .; cdr3_nt: TGTGCCATCGCTCCGGGACGGGAGAATTCACCCCTCCACTTT; cdr3_aa: CAIAPGRENSPLHF
j_call: TRBJ2-5; clone_size: .; v_call: TRBV7-3; d_call: TRBD2; cdr3_nt: TGTGCCAGCAGCCCTAGCGGGGGGGCAGCTAACCCGACCCAGTACTTC; cdr3_aa: CASSPSGGAANPTQYF